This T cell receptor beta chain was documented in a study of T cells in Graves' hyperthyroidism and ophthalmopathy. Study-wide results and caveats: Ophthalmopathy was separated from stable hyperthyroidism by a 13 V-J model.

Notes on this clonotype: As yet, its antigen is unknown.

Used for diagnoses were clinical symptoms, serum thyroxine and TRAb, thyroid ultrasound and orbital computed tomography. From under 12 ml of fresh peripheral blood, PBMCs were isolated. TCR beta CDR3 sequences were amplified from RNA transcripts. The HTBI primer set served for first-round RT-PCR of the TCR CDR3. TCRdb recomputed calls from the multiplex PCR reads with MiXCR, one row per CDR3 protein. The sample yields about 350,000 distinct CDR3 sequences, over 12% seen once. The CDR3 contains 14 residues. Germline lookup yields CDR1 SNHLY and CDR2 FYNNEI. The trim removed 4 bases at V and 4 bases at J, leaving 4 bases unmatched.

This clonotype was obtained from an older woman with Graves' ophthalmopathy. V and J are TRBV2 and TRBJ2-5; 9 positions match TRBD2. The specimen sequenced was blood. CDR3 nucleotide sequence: TGTGCCAGCAGTGCCAGCGGGAGGAGAGAGACCCAGTACTTC. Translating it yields CASSASGRRETQYF.